This T cell receptor (beta chain) emerged from a study of PD-1 blockade in classical Hodgkin lymphoma. Here immunoSEQ multiplex PCR was the method, and the copy in TCRdb shows in-frame clones only, minus some. The sample records about 75,000 clones, more than 85% being singletons. Germline V gene sequence: CDR1 SGHNT, CDR2 YYREEE (reference sequence). The CDR3 is 16 residues long. With 7 bases clipped from V and 0 bases from J, the junction kept 7 bases outside the gene matches. There was relapse after autologous stem cell transplantation in every patient, and there was variation in brentuximab vedotin exposure.

This TCR was sampled from a human donor with classical Hodgkin lymphoma. This rearrangement joins TRBV5-4 to TRBJ2-6, with 7 bases lining up with TRBD1. The starting material was peripheral blood mononuclear cells (PBMCs), obtained at baseline. Here the CDR3 DNA reads TGTGCCAGCGCCGGGACAGTCTTCTCTGGGGCCAACGTCCTGACTTTC. This translates into CASAGTVFSGANVLTF.